Each of the 27 T cell receptor beta chains below was sequenced from the same sample in a study of T cell clonality in common variable immunodeficiency. Regarding the study as a whole: Fewer deletions and N-nucleotide insertions were reportedly seen in common variable immunodeficiency TCR beta sequences.

No antigen is known for these receptors. Produced via immunoSEQ multiplex PCR; TCRdb's table is partial and in-frame only. The sample is made up of about 17,000 clones, none counted only once. The material sequenced was peripheral blood mononuclear cells. These receptors came from a human donor with common variable immunodeficiency.

With regard to this clone: The CDR3 end is not reached by the read, which stops 3 residues before it; the germline J gene fills it in. J is TRBJ2-5 and V is TRBV11-2, with D unclear. Trimming pared 5 bases from V and 6 bases from J, leaving 13 bases between. The CDR3 has 13 amino acids. In germline, CDR1 is SGHAT, CDR2 FQNNGV. CDR3 in amino acids: CASSTPTLKTQYF. Incomplete CDR3 DNA: TGTGCCAGCAGCACCCCTACGCTAAAGACC.

As concerns this clone: One junction end disagrees with the germline gene, perhaps due to a read error. From the germline J gene comes the end of the CDR3, since the read stops 3 residues before it. Other DNA sequences from this sample encode an identical CDR3 as well. The V gene is TRBV19, the J gene TRBJ1-2; no clear D gene. CDR1 and CDR2 from the germline V gene are LNHDA and SQIVND (reference sequence). CDR3 size: 14 residues. The chain's CDR3 is CASSINPQTYGYTF. CDR3 DNA (partial): TGTGCCAGCAGTATAAACCCACAGACCTATGGC.

This clone was recorded many times. CDR3 bases read: TGTGCCAGCAGCTTATTTATCGGCAATGAG. Its translation: CASSLFIGNE. The full CDR3 is CASSLFIGNEQFF. This chain joins TRBV7-9 and TRBJ2-1; no firm D call. The sequenced fragment ends 3 residues before the CDR3 boundary, so the rest is inferred from the germline J gene. Trimming stripped 2 bases from V and 6 bases from J, with 8 bases between. The germline V gene has CDR1 SEHNR and CDR2 FQNEAQ (reference sequence). The CDR3 has 13 residues.

This clone was observed a few times. Read coverage stops 3 residues before the CDR3 terminus; the germline J gene supplies the remainder. The genes are TRBV5-5 and TRBJ1-6; no definite D call. V was trimmed by 4 bases and J by 8 bases, leaving 13 bases between them. Looked up from germline, CDR1 is SGHKS and CDR2 is YYEKEE (reference sequence). The CDR3 contains 14 residues. The covered CDR3 bases are TGTGCCAGCAGCCGCGGGGATAGGGATTCACCC. Its protein is CASSRGDRDSP. The full-length CDR3 reads as CASSRGDRDSPLHF.

This clone came up a few times. Read sequence stops 3 residues before the CDR3 end, and the germline J gene provides the missing end. This rearrangement joins TRBV19 to TRBJ1-5; 9 nucleotides agree with TRBD1. The ends lost 11 bases at V and 0 bases at J; junction bases unmatched: 8. Germline assignment: CDR1 LNHDA and CDR2 SQIVND (reference sequence). The CDR3 runs 15 residues. The sequenced CDR3 bases are TGTGCCGTTAAACAGGGGGCGAGTAGCAATCAGCCC. As protein: CAVKQGASSNQP. The CDR3 in full is CAVKQGASSNQPQHF.

This clone was seen ten or more times. Sequencing ends 3 residues short of the CDR3 end; the germline J gene provides the rest. J is TRBJ2-1 and V is TRBV6-1; no reliable D call. This CDR3 comprises 12 residues. The V and J ends lost 2 bases and 9 bases respectively, with 8 bases between them. The germline gives CDR1 MNHNS, CDR2 SASEGT. The sequenced part of the CDR3 DNA is TGTGCCAGCAGTGAACGACTCCCTGAG. Translating it yields CASSERLPE. The CDR3 reads in full as CASSERLPEQFF.

This clone appeared a few times. With the read ending 3 residues before the CDR3 end, the germline J gene is used to fill in that end. The chain links TRBV20-1 to TRBJ2-5; the D gene is possibly TRBD2 (5 bases). Germline values: CDR1 DFQATT, CDR2 SNEGSKA (reference sequence). The ends were cut back, 3 bases at V and 2 bases at J, with 10 bases in the middle. CDR3 size: 13 residues. CDR3 residues: CSASPGDQETQYF. The covered CDR3 bases are TGCAGTGCTAGTCCCGGGGATCAAGAGACC.

This clone was recorded a few times. Incomplete CDR3 DNA: TGTGCCAGTGCCCAAGGGCCTGGAAACATT. Amino acid sequence: CASAQGPGNI. The full CDR3 is CASAQGPGNIQYF. V usage is TRBV19 and J usage is TRBJ2-4; D uncertain. The CDR3 end lies 3 residues beyond the end of the read and is filled in from the germline J gene. The ends were cut back, 8 bases at V and 6 bases at J, with 14 bases in the middle. In germline, CDR1 is LNHDA, CDR2 SQIVND (reference sequence). The CDR3 is 13 amino acids.

This clone was counted many times. Sequencing ends 3 residues short of the CDR3 end; the germline J gene provides the rest. J is TRBJ2-3 and V is TRBV28, with 7 bases aligning to TRBD2. The CDR3 runs to 17 residues. J lost 0 bases, V lost 5 bases, and 11 bases had no gene match. CDR1 and CDR2 from the germline V gene are MDHEN and SYDVKM. The CDR3 is CASSPTKGRGSTDTQYF. The part of the CDR3 DNA that was read is TGTGCCAGCAGTCCCACGAAGGGGCGGGGGAGCACAGATACG.

This clone was seen a handful of times. The sequenced CDR3 bases are TGTGCCAGCAGCTTACGACAGGTGGGCTCCTACGAG. Its protein is CASSLRQVGSYE. The complete CDR3 protein is CASSLRQVGSYEQYF. The gene calls are TRBV7-2 and TRBJ2-7, with D tentatively TRBD1 (6 bases). The read ends 3 residues before the CDR3 terminus; that terminus is restored from the germline J gene. Germline CDR1 reads SGHTA; CDR2 reads FQGNSA. The CDR3 totals 15 residues. V was cut by 2 bases and J by 0 bases, with 11 bases left in between. Using reference TRBV7-2 and TRBJ2-7 for the parts outside the CDR3, the full variable domain is GAGVSQSPSNKVTEKGKDVELRCDPISGHTALYWYRQSLGQGLEFLIYFQGNSAPDKSGLPSDRFSAERTGGSVSTLTIQRTQQEDSAVYLCASSLRQVGSYEQYFGPGTRLTVT.

This clone was detected ten times or more. The DNA ends 3 residues before the CDR3 does, and the rest of the CDR3 is filled in from the germline J gene. V is TRBV20-1 and J is TRBJ2-2; 7 nucleotides align to TRBD1. Trimming at V came to 3 bases and at J to 4 bases, leaving 5 bases not matched to a gene. This CDR3 contains 14 residues. Germline CDR1 and CDR2: DFQATT and SNEGSKA (reference sequence). The CDR3 is CSARLTGRTGELFF. The CDR3 bases that were read are TGCAGTGCTAGGCTGACAGGGCGCACCGGGGAG.

Comments on this clone: The CDR3 goes on 3 residues after the read ends, and that part is filled in from the germline J gene. This sequence joins TRBV6-2 or TRBV6-3 and TRBJ2-7; 14 bases agree with TRBD2. CDR1 MNHEY and CDR2 SVGEGT come from the germline V gene. Trimming cost V 4 bases and J 0 bases; bases outside gene matches: 2. The CDR3 consists of 16 residues. CDR3 bases read: TGTGCCAGCAGTTTCGGGACTAGCGGGGGCTCCTACGAG. Its protein product is CASSFGTSGGSYE. The full CDR3 is CASSFGTSGGSYEQYF.

As concerns this clone: The CDR3 goes on 3 residues after the read ends, and that part is filled in from the germline J gene. Other DNA sequences of this sample code for an identical CDR3. This rearrangement joins TRBV6-2 or TRBV6-3 to TRBJ2-3; TRBD1 is a possible D gene (6 bases). CDR1 and CDR2 (germline): MNHEY, SVGEGT. CDR3 size: 15 residues. V was clipped by 8 bases and J by 0 bases, with 15 bases between them. CDR3 DNA, as far as it was read: TGTGCCAGCGCGACAGGTTGGCCTAGCACAGATACG. It translates to CASATGWPSTDT. The whole CDR3 sequence reads CASATGWPSTDTQYF.

At least ten counts were recorded for this clone. The CDR3 is cut off 3 residues early in the read; its end comes from the germline J gene. The J gene is TRBJ1-1, the V gene TRBV7-3, with D maybe TRBD1 (6 bases). V lost 6 bases and J 1 base, leaving 9 bases between the germline ends. CDR1 is SGHTA, CDR2 FQGTGA, per germline. The CDR3 sequence is 13 residues long. CDR3 protein: CASRQGQNTEAFF. The covered CDR3 bases are TGTGCCAGCAGACAGGGACAGAACACTGAA.

This clone has ten or more counts. The read terminates 3 residues before the CDR3 end, so the remaining end is supplied by the germline J gene. The chain carries TRBV5-4 and TRBJ2-5; 7 bases line up with TRBD1. This CDR3 has 14 amino acids. V shed 3 bases, J shed 1 base, and the junction held 3 bases outside the gene matches. Germline CDR1 is SGHNT and CDR2 is YYREEE (reference sequence). The CDR3 reads CASSSGTAQETQYF. The CDR3 DNA, read in part, is TGTGCCAGCAGCTCGGGGACAGCCCAAGAGACC.

This clone was seen at least ten times. The CDR3 end falls 3 residues outside the read, so it is completed with the germline J gene. This chain joins TRBV18 and TRBJ1-4; TRBD1 matches at 9 bases. Germline CDR1 KGHSH, CDR2 LQKENI. The CDR3 contains 16 residues. Germline trimming cut 3 bases from V and 7 bases from J; bases unmatched to any gene: 9. The CDR3 bases that were read are TGTGCCAGCTCACCTACGGCCGGGACAGGGACTGAAAAA. Its protein is CASSPTAGTGTEK. The whole CDR3 region reads CASSPTAGTGTEKLFF.

This clone has ten or more counts. Read sequence stops 3 residues before the CDR3 end, and the germline J gene provides the missing end. The rearrangement joins TRBV10-3 to TRBJ2-3; D call uncertain. This CDR3 contains 15 residues. Trimming removed 2 bases from V and 4 bases from J, with 13 bases in between. The germline CDR1 and CDR2 sequences are ENHRY and SYGVKD. The CDR3 reads CAISETGQVPDTQYF. The CDR3 bases that were read are TGTGCCATCAGTGAGACCGGCCAGGTGCCAGATACG.

This clone was seen only a few times. The read terminates 3 residues ahead of where the CDR3 ends, so the germline J gene completes it. The chain carries TRBV6-2 or TRBV6-3 and TRBJ1-2; TRBD1 aligns across 11 bases. Trimming removed 0 bases from V and 6 bases from J; junction bases left unmatched: 9. The CDR3 totals 17 residues. Per the germline V gene, CDR1 is MNHEY and CDR2 is SVGEGT. CDR3 sequence: CASSYSDRGLLDNGYTF. The CDR3 DNA, read in part, is TGTGCCAGCAGTTACTCGGACAGGGGGCTATTGGATAATGGC.

This clone was seen ten or more times. The CDR3 extends 3 residues past the end of the read, so its final part is completed from the germline J gene. This rearrangement joins TRBV6-2 or TRBV6-3 to TRBJ2-3; possible D gene TRBD1, 7 bases. Trimming removed 7 bases from V and 3 bases from J, with 17 bases in between. Germline CDR1 reads MNHEY; CDR2 reads SVGEGT. The CDR3 is 15 amino acids. The covered CDR3 bases are TGTGCCAGCAACCCCCAGGGGGGAAAGACAGATACG. This gives the protein CASNPQGGKTDT. The complete CDR3 reads CASNPQGGKTDTQYF.

This clone has only a few counts. The sequenced fragment ends 3 residues before the CDR3 boundary, so the rest is inferred from the germline J gene. This chain links TRBV20-1 with TRBJ2-1, with D unresolved. Trimming pared 0 bases from V and 7 bases from J, leaving 16 bases between. CDR3 size: 15 residues. CDR1 and CDR2 from the germline V gene are DFQATT and SNEGSKA (reference sequence). CDR3 DNA, as far as it was read: TGCAGTGCTAGAGATCGCGTAGTTCCGGGTAATGAG. Amino acids: CSARDRVVPGNE. The whole CDR3 sequence reads CSARDRVVPGNEQFF.

This clone was observed a few times. Read sequence stops 3 residues before the CDR3 end, and the germline J gene provides the missing end. This chain joins TRBV6-2 or TRBV6-3 and TRBJ1-1, with 8 positions matching TRBD1. Trimming at V came to 6 bases and at J to 2 bases, leaving 5 bases not matched to a gene. The CDR3 loop spans 14 amino acids. From germline, CDR1 is MNHEY and CDR2 SVGEGT. The sequenced CDR3 bases are TGTGCCAGCAGACCAGGGGGCGCAAACACTGAA. Translated: CASRPGGANTE. The CDR3, in full, reads CASRPGGANTEAFF.

This clone was seen a handful of times. The CDR3 is cut off 3 residues early in the read; its end comes from the germline J gene. This chain links TRBV18 with TRBJ2-5; D is undetermined. Germline-derived CDR1 and CDR2 are KGHSH and LQKENI. The CDR3 covers 13 residues. V was trimmed by 2 bases and J by 5 bases, leaving 9 bases between them. CDR3 loop: CASSPYKRETQYF. The DNA read from the CDR3 is TGTGCCAGCTCACCATATAAACGGGAGACC.

A few counts support this clone. The read gets to within 3 residues of the CDR3 end, and the germline J gene fills in the rest. The chain carries TRBV18 and TRBJ1-2, with a tentative D call TRBD1 (5 bases). The CDR3 totals 15 residues. CDR1 is KGHSH, CDR2 LQKENI, per germline. The ends were cut back, 8 bases at V and 7 bases at J, with 23 bases in the middle. Here the CDR3 reads CASPSGSTQGAGYTF. The covered CDR3 bases are TGTGCCAGCCCTTCAGGGTCCACTCAAGGCGCTGGC. Full variable domain (remainder filled in from reference TRBV18 and TRBJ1-2): NAGVMQNPRHLVRRRGQEARLRCSPMKGHSHVYWYRQLPEEGLKFMVYLQKENIIDESGMPKERFSAEFPKEGPSILRIQQVVRGDSAAYFCASPSGSTQGAGYTFGSGTRLTVV.

In this sample, this clone turned up many times. The read finishes 3 residues shy of the CDR3 end, and the germline J gene is used to complete it. The V gene is TRBV19, the J gene TRBJ1-1; TRBD1 matches 7 bases. The CDR3 covers 14 residues. The germline gives CDR1 LNHDA, CDR2 SQIVND (reference sequence). J lost 5 bases, V lost 5 bases, and 8 bases had no gene match. Incomplete CDR3 DNA: TGTGCCAGTAGTCTCCGACAGGGATGGACTGAA. Translating gives CASSLRQGWTE. Given in full, the CDR3 is CASSLRQGWTEAFF.

In the case of this clone: The CDR3 end is not reached by the read, which stops 3 residues before it; the germline J gene fills it in. V and J are TRBV6-2 or TRBV6-3 and TRBJ1-4, with D possibly being TRBD1 (6 bases). The CDR3 extends over 17 amino acids. From germline, CDR1 is MNHEY and CDR2 SVGEGT. The V gene lost 6 bases and the J gene lost 0 bases, with 17 bases spanning the gap. The CDR3 bases that were read are TGTGCCAGCAGCGGATGGGGGCACACCTCAACTAATGAAAAA. Its translation is CASSGWGHTSTNEK. The whole CDR3 sequence reads CASSGWGHTSTNEKLFF.

Points on this clone: The CDR3 is cut off 3 residues early in the read; its end comes from the germline J gene. The rearrangement links TRBV18 to TRBJ1-2; D is uncertain. This CDR3 region has 16 residues. Germline-derived CDR1 and CDR2 are KGHSH and LQKENI. V was trimmed by 1 base and J by 5 bases, leaving 17 bases between them. This CDR3 is CASSPLTRSSGYGYTF. The covered CDR3 bases are TGTGCCAGCTCACCACTGACAAGGAGTAGTGGGTATGGC.

This clone was observed a handful of times. The observed sequence ends 3 residues before the CDR3 terminus, with the missing tail filled in from the germline J gene. The chain recombines TRBV7-3 with TRBJ1-1; D is undetermined. The germline V and J ends were trimmed by 3 bases and 2 bases, with 7 bases remaining between them. CDR1 and CDR2 from the germline V gene are SGHTA and FQGTGA. The length of the CDR3 is 13 residues. The CDR3 spells CASSFIKNTEAFF. The covered CDR3 bases are TGTGCCAGCAGCTTCATCAAAAACACTGAA.